This T cell receptor (beta chain) was captured in a study of a mutant IDH1 vaccine in newly diagnosed glioma. Study overall: Eight vaccine doses were administered to patients at weeks 1, 3, 5, 7, 11, 15, 19 and 23.

Clones were sequenced by immunoSEQ multiplex PCR, and TCRdb holds only the in-frame ones, with some missing. This sample has roughly 51,000 clones, with 65% to 90% found just once. Time point of the sample: week 5, during vaccination. Vaccine doses each comprised 300 ug of mutant IDH1 20-mer peptide, with topical imiquimod. Study-level points and caveats: Of all patients, 93.3% showed vaccine-induced immune responses.

The CDR3 covers 15 residues. V lost 3 bases and J 2 bases, leaving 13 bases between the germline ends. The germline V gene has CDR1 MNHEY and CDR2 SMNVEV (reference sequence). Remarks on this clone: Its target is not known.

The sequence derives from a woman between 18 and 30 years old with glioma. Some clones in this sample may be carry-over from other donors' samples. The material sequenced was PBMCs, taken from a glioma patient whose treatment included an IDH1 peptide vaccine. The V and J genes are TRBV27 and TRBJ1-2; maybe TRBD1 (6 bases). DNA of the CDR3: TGTGCCAGCAGTTTCTCCGGGACACACAACTATGGCTACACCTTC. Its protein is CASSFSGTHNYGYTF.